This T cell receptor (beta chain) was obtained from a study of molecular identifiers for immune sequencing clone quantification. The V segment lost 5 bases and the J segment 0 bases; nucleotides outside the gene matches: 9. The length of the CDR3 is 19 residues. This clonotype was detected a few times. One entry per CDR3 protein, called by TCRdb with MiXCR from the PCR reads. The profile shows roughly 320,000 distinct CDR3 sequences, roughly a fifth of them singletons. The sequencing input was naive CD8+ T cells from blood, with Jurkat cell RNA spiked in. Subset noted: FACS-sorted CD8+CD4-CCR7+CD45RA+ naive T cells. The TCR originated in a human donor in good health. Some libraries in this study had Jurkat cell RNA spiked in. The gene calls are TRBV12-3 or TRBV12-4 and TRBJ2-3, with 15 bases aligning to TRBD2. The CDR3 bases are TGTGCCAGCAGTCCAGCCGGGACTAGCGGGGGGATTAGCACAGATACGCAGTATTTT. This gives the protein CASSPAGTSGGISTDTQYF.